The clone carrying this T cell receptor beta chain was counted only a few times. Its specificity is unknown. The data belong to a study of T-cell reconstitution after alpha-beta-depleted transplantation in children. Per the germline V gene, CDR1 is SEHNR and CDR2 is FQNEAQ (reference sequence). V lost 5 bases and J lost 2; bases outside the gene matches: 6. The CDR3 loop spans 15 amino acids. Broader study findings: Several hundred expanded graft clones reportedly supplied alpha-beta T cells about two months after transplant. Fresh T-cell production supplied most of the T-cell counts and diversity seen one year after transplant.

Unique molecular identifiers were incorporated when the TCRbeta library was constructed. TCRdb redid the calling of the PCR reads with MiXCR, one entry per CDR3 protein. The sample carries 750,000 to 950,000 distinct CDR3 sequences, approximately 15% recorded once. The sequencing here drew on PBMCs, mostly from graft donor cells, taken 360 days after TCRalphabeta/CD19-depleted stem cell transplant. This sequence originates from a male patient under 18 who had a stem cell transplant for acute lymphoblastic leukemia, so the T cells may come from the graft donor. The chain links TRBV7-9 to TRBJ2-7; 10 positions match TRBD2. The CDR3 reads CASSTQREGAYEQYF. DNA for the CDR3: TGTGCCAGCAGCACCCAGCGGGAGGGGGCCTACGAGCAGTACTTC.